One and the same sample provided the 31 T cell receptor beta chains below, sequenced in a study of T-cell reconstitution after alpha-beta-depleted transplantation in children. Preparation of the TCRbeta library involved a method that used unique molecular identifiers. MiXCR, run by TCRdb on the PCR reads, gives a single entry per CDR3 protein. The top ten hold approximately 2.3% of the sample, which has around 370,000 distinct CDR3 sequences, under 13% seen once. This specimen was PBMCs from the stem cell graft donor, taken from the stem cell graft. The receptors come from a human donor who donated a stem cell graft to a child with acute lymphoblastic leukemia.

The V gene is TRBV5-1, the J gene TRBJ2-2; D gene uncertain. The CDR3 is 14 residues long. Germline loops: CDR1 SGHRS, CDR2 YFSETQ. The V gene lost 4 bases and the J gene lost 2 bases, with 9 bases spanning the gap. The CDR3 sequence is CASSRITNTGELFF. CDR3 coding DNA: TGCGCCAGCAGCCGTATTACTAACACCGGGGAGCTGTTTTTT.

The genes are TRBV5-1 and TRBJ2-5; D unclear. V was trimmed by 1 base and J by 5 bases, leaving 9 bases between them. The germline gives CDR1 SGHRS, CDR2 YFSETQ. This CDR3 is 13 amino acids long. CDR3 in DNA: TGCGCCAGCAGCTTGAAGGGTTATGAGACCCAGTACTTC. This encodes CASSLKGYETQYF. The full variable domain, with the rest looked up from reference TRBV5-1 and TRBJ2-5, is KAGVTQTPRYLIKTRGQQVTLSCSPISGHRSVSWYQQTPGQGLQFLFEYFSETQRNKGNFPGRFSGRQFSNSRSEMNVSTLELGDSALYLCASSLKGYETQYFGPGTRLLVL.

This clonotype appeared many times. The chain links TRBV5-1 to TRBJ2-1; TRBD2 is a possible D gene (5 bases). The CDR3 totals 15 residues. In germline, CDR1 is SGHRS, CDR2 YFSETQ. V was trimmed by 4 bases and J by 2 bases, leaving 13 bases between them. The CDR3 coding sequence is TGCGCCAGCAGCCTGGCGGGCGGAACCTACAATGAGCAGTTCTTC. Protein sequence: CASSLAGGTYNEQFF.

The chain couples TRBV15 to TRBJ2-1; 7 nucleotides match TRBD2. V was pared by 8 bases and J by 0 bases, with 4 bases of the junction left unmatched. CDR1 and CDR2 (germline): LNHNV, YYDKDF (reference sequence). The CDR3 is 14 residues long. CDR3 region: CATAGDFSYNEQFF. The CDR3 DNA sequence: TGTGCCACCGCGGGGGACTTCTCCTACAATGAGCAGTTCTTC.

V usage is TRBV18 and J usage is TRBJ2-2, with 9 bases matching TRBD2. The CDR3 runs to 19 residues. J lost 0 bases, V lost 1 base, and 9 bases had no gene match. CDR1 KGHSH and CDR2 LQKENI come from the germline V gene. The DNA of the CDR3 is TGTGCCAGCTCACCACTATTAGCGGGAGCGGTCCCGAACACCGGGGAGCTGTTTTTT. Translated: CASSPLLAGAVPNTGELFF.

The chain carries TRBV18 and TRBJ1-1; D is unresolved. The V gene's germline CDR1 is KGHSH and CDR2 LQKENI. The CDR3 loop spans 13 amino acids. Deletions cut 8 bases from V and 4 bases from J, with 14 bases between. CDR3 in amino acids: CASRASTITEAFF. The CDR3 DNA follows: TGTGCCAGCCGGGCCTCTACCATCACTGAAGCTTTCTTT.

The chain combines TRBV24-1 with TRBJ2-1, with D unclear. The CDR3 is made up of 13 amino acids. V was cut by 0 bases and J by 9 bases, with 8 bases left in between. Germline V CDR1 and CDR2: KGHDR, SFDVKD. The DNA of the CDR3 is TGTGCCACCAGTGATTTGCCTCAGGTTGAGCAGTTCTTC. Residues: CATSDLPQVEQFF.

This chain joins TRBV5-1 and TRBJ2-3; D is unclear. The CDR3 totals 12 residues. Trimming removed 4 bases at V and 10 bases at J, with 13 bases between. Germline CDR1 is SGHRS and CDR2 is YFSETQ. The CDR3 coding sequence is TGCGCCAGCAGCCCGAATACGGCGGCGCAGTATTTT. This encodes CASSPNTAAQYF.

This clonotype has a count of ten or more. V usage is TRBV6-2 or TRBV6-3 and J usage is TRBJ2-1, with 10 bases lining up with TRBD2. Per the germline V gene, CDR1 is MNHEY and CDR2 is SVGEGT. With V trimmed by 4 bases and J by 6 bases, 6 bases remained unmatched. This CDR3 contains 15 residues. In DNA, the CDR3 is TGTGCCAGCAGTTCCCCCTGGACTAGCGGCAATGAGCAGTTCTTC. It yields the protein CASSSPWTSGNEQFF.

There are many counts of this clonotype. The chain couples TRBV5-1 to TRBJ1-4, with unresolved D. Germline loops: CDR1 SGHRS, CDR2 YFSETQ. With 3 bases removed from V and 5 bases from J, the gap between germline ends came to 14 bases. This CDR3 region has 15 residues. CDR3: CASSSDGGANEKLFF. The CDR3 DNA sequence: TGCGCCAGCAGCTCGGACGGAGGAGCCAATGAAAAACTGTTTTTT.

This clonotype has a handful of counts. The chain recombines TRBV4-1 with TRBJ1-5; D uncertain. Germline-derived CDR1 and CDR2 are MGHRA and YSYEKL. V gave up 1 base and J gave up 1 base, with 14 bases separating them. The CDR3 contains 17 residues. This chain's CDR3 is CASSQAHTGSSNQPQHF. The CDR3 nucleotides are TGCGCCAGCAGCCAAGCTCACACGGGGTCGAGCAATCAGCCCCAGCATTTT.

This clonotype turned up a few times. J is TRBJ1-3 and V is TRBV20-1, with 8 bases matching TRBD1. The V segment lost 4 bases and the J segment 1 base; nucleotides outside the gene matches: 12. The CDR3 spans 17 residues. Germline values: CDR1 DFQATT, CDR2 SNEGSKA (reference sequence). CDR3 bases: TGCAGTGCTAAGCGGCAACCAGGGGGCTCATCTGGAAACACCATATATTTT. Amino acids: CSAKRQPGGSSGNTIYF.

This chain links TRBV7-2 with TRBJ2-1; 11 positions match TRBD2. The germline CDR1 and CDR2 sequences are SGHTA and FQGNSA. With 2 bases clipped from V and 6 bases from J, the junction kept 3 bases outside the gene matches. This CDR3 region has 15 residues. The CDR3 region is CASSLPSGRSNEQFF. The CDR3 nucleotides read TGTGCCAGCAGCTTACCTAGCGGGAGGTCCAATGAGCAGTTCTTC.

This chain joins TRBV7-9 and TRBJ2-1, with D hard to call. V lost 3 bases and J lost 7, with 19 bases in between. Germline-derived CDR1 and CDR2 are SEHNR and FQNEAQ (reference sequence). The length of the CDR3 is 16 residues. The CDR3 reads CASSLFGWLSTNEQFF. As DNA, the CDR3 is TGTGCCAGCAGCTTGTTTGGATGGCTCTCTACAAATGAGCAGTTCTTC.

The table lists this clonotype with a few counts. The V call is TRBV27, the J call TRBJ2-7; D not resolved. The CDR3 consists of 11 residues. Deletions cut 6 bases from V and 6 bases from J, with 9 bases between. The germline V gene has CDR1 MNHEY and CDR2 SMNVEV (reference sequence). CDR3 protein: CASSQGPEQYF. As DNA, the CDR3 is TGTGCCAGCAGCCAAGGGCCCGAGCAGTACTTC.

The gene calls are TRBV5-5 and TRBJ1-1; D may be TRBD1 (6 bases). This CDR3 comprises 18 residues. Trimming pared 4 bases from V and 1 base from J, leaving 23 bases between. CDR1 is SGHKS, CDR2 YYEKEE, per germline (reference sequence). CDR3 nucleotide sequence: TGTGCCAGCAGCGCCTTACTACAGGGCTTGGACCAGAACACTGAAGCTTTCTTT. It specifies CASSALLQGLDQNTEAFF.

V and J are TRBV12-3 or TRBV12-4 and TRBJ2-7; the D gene is possibly TRBD1 (6 bases). This CDR3 region has 15 residues. Trimming pared 6 bases from V and 3 bases from J, leaving 18 bases between. CDR3 loop: CASSRGGGSDYEQYF. The CDR3 DNA is TGTGCCAGCAGCCGAGGGGGTGGAAGCGACTACGAGCAGTACTTC.

This clonotype was seen a handful of times. The rearrangement links TRBV4-2 to TRBJ2-2; tentatively, D is TRBD1 (5 bases). Germline CDR1 reads LGHNA; CDR2 reads YNFKEQ. The length of the CDR3 is 15 residues. V was cut by 4 bases and J by 4 bases, with 13 bases left in between. The CDR3 nucleotides read TGTGCCAGCAGCCCGACAGACTCACTCACCGGGGAGCTGTTTTTT. Protein: CASSPTDSLTGELFF.

The gene calls are TRBV4-3 and TRBJ2-2; possibly TRBD1 for D (6 bases). Germline assignment: CDR1 LGHNA and CDR2 YSLEER. The CDR3 loop spans 15 amino acids. Trimming removed 4 bases at V and 5 bases at J, with 14 bases between. The CDR3 protein is CASSRAGVPTGELFF. The DNA for the CDR3 is TGCGCCAGCAGCCGCGCAGGGGTCCCGACCGGGGAGCTGTTTTTT.

This clonotype appeared a few times. This rearrangement joins TRBV7-2 to TRBJ2-2; 8 bases are shared with TRBD1. Germline lookup yields CDR1 SGHTA and CDR2 FQGNSA. The CDR3 runs 15 residues. J lost 7 bases, V lost 5 bases, and 9 bases had no gene match. In DNA form, the CDR3 reads TGTGCCAGCAGCCGGGACAGGCGGATTGTCGGGGAGCTGTTTTTT. This codes for CASSRDRRIVGELFF.

This clonotype was recorded at least ten times. The genes are TRBV6-5 and TRBJ1-1, with D hard to call. Trimming removed 2 bases at V and 1 base at J, with 5 bases between. This CDR3 is 13 amino acids long. Germline V CDR1 and CDR2: MNHEY, SVGAGI. The CDR3 loop is CASSYLRNTEAFF. For the CDR3, the DNA is TGTGCCAGCAGTTACCTGAGGAACACTGAAGCTTTCTTT.

The sample holds many counts of this clonotype. V and J are TRBV7-8 and TRBJ2-7, with 7 bases matching TRBD2. CDR1 and CDR2 (germline): SGHVS, FQNEAQ. J lost 3 bases, V lost 5 bases, and 7 bases had no gene match. CDR3 length: 14 residues. The DNA for the CDR3 is TGTGCCAGCAGCCCCGGGACTAACGTCTACGAGCAGTACTTC. Translated, it gives CASSPGTNVYEQYF.

The V and J genes are TRBV7-6 and TRBJ2-5; no clear D gene. Trimming removed 1 base from V and 9 bases from J, with 12 bases in between. CDR3 length: 13 amino acids. In germline, CDR1 is SGHVS, CDR2 FNYEAQ. The CDR3 DNA sequence: TGTGCCAGCAGCTTAGAGACCCCTATATCCCAGTACTTC. It codes for CASSLETPISQYF.

This clonotype has a handful of counts. The chain has TRBV20-1 and TRBJ1-1; D is uncertain. Per germline, CDR1 DFQATT and CDR2 SNEGSKA (reference sequence). Trimming removed 3 bases from V and 1 base from J, with 9 bases in between. The CDR3 length is 13 residues. CDR3 region: CSASGFENTEAFF. The CDR3 DNA reads TGCAGTGCTAGTGGATTCGAGAACACTGAAGCTTTCTTT.

This clonotype was seen only a few times. The V call is TRBV7-2, the J call TRBJ1-2; a possible D gene is TRBD1 (5 bases). Germline CDR1 SGHTA, CDR2 FQGNSA. The V end was cut by 1 base, the J end by 4 bases, with 16 bases between. This CDR3 has 16 residues. CDR3 region: CASSLVVKTDLYGYTF. The CDR3 DNA reads as TGTGCCAGCAGCTTAGTCGTGAAGACAGACCTCTATGGCTACACCTTC.

The chain employs TRBV7-6 and TRBJ1-3, with 7 bases fitting TRBD1. With V trimmed by 5 bases and J by 2 bases, 9 bases remained unmatched. This CDR3 has 16 residues. The V gene's germline CDR1 is SGHVS and CDR2 FNYEAQ. Here the CDR3 DNA reads TGTGCCAGCAGCCTGTACAGGGGCTTCACTGGAAACACCATATATTTT. This sequence encodes CASSLYRGFTGNTIYF.

This CDR3 is CASSREGAGGPANEQFF. CDR3 nucleotide sequence: TGTGCCAGCAGCCGAGAAGGAGCGGGAGGGCCGGCCAATGAGCAGTTCTTC. This chain joins TRBV4-2 and TRBJ2-1; 10 nucleotides agree with TRBD2. Germline loops: CDR1 LGHNA, CDR2 YNFKEQ. The ends lost 4 bases at V and 6 bases at J; junction bases unmatched: 12. The CDR3 extends over 17 amino acids.

In its sample, this clonotype was seen many times. The CDR3 protein is CASSQDLTYSPGSDEKLFF. DNA for the CDR3: TGCGCCAGCAGCCAAGATTTGACCTATTCTCCGGGTTCGGATGAAAAACTGTTTTTT. The rearrangement uses TRBV4-1 and TRBJ1-4; D not resolved. The CDR3 is made up of 19 amino acids. Trimming pared 0 bases from V and 6 bases from J, leaving 23 bases between. Germline values: CDR1 MGHRA, CDR2 YSYEKL.

This clonotype was picked up many times. This chain joins TRBV7-3 and TRBJ2-1, with D tentatively TRBD2 (6 bases). The CDR3 is 15 residues long. Germline CDR1 is SGHTA and CDR2 is FQGTGA. V was cut by 5 bases and J by 0 bases, with 11 bases left in between. CDR3 nucleotides: TGTGCCAGCAGCCGTAGCGGATACTCCTACAATGAGCAGTTCTTC. Protein product: CASSRSGYSYNEQFF.

V gene TRBV5-6 combines with J gene TRBJ2-2, with D tentatively TRBD1 (5 bases). The CDR3 has 14 amino acids. Germline assignment: CDR1 SGHDT and CDR2 YYEEEE. Trimming removed 2 bases from V and 7 bases from J, with 12 bases in between. The CDR3 region has the DNA TGTGCCAGCAGCTTAAGACAGATTGGCGGGGAGCTGTTTTTT. Encoded protein: CASSLRQIGGELFF.

This clonotype was found a few times. The chain combines TRBV7-6 with TRBJ2-2, with 9 positions matching TRBD2. The V and J ends lost 4 bases and 2 bases, in that order; junction bases with no gene match: 5. Germline-derived CDR1 and CDR2 are SGHVS and FNYEAQ. This CDR3 comprises 16 residues. CDR3 coding DNA: TGTGCCAGCAGCTCATCTAGCGGGATAAACACCGGGGAGCTGTTTTTT. This sequence encodes CASSSSSGINTGELFF.